These T cell receptor beta chains were read from a single sample in a study of CXCR3-negative and CXCR3-positive naive CD8 T cells. TCRdb re-called the 5' RACE reads; every CDR3 protein appears as one record, without DNA. Its table lists approximately 100,000 distinct CDR3 sequences. Sequenced input: naive CXCR3+ CD8+ T cells from blood. Receptors originate from a human donor in good health. Some clones in this sample may be carry-over from other donors' samples. The CDR3 runs from the conserved cysteine through the conserved F or W. The order of the fields is CDR3 protein, J gene, V gene.

CASSSRGTAENTQYF,TRBJ2-3,TRBV12-3/TRBV12-4
CAWSWGGAVEQYF,TRBJ2-7,TRBV30
CASSEQAGGTDTQYF,TRBJ2-3,TRBV2
CASSVSASGGKGYNEQFF,TRBJ2-1,TRBV9
CASSSDGAYTGELFF,TRBJ2-2,TRBV11-2
CASSEDYTPFNEQFF,TRBJ2-1,TRBV7-7
CASSYGAGADEQYF,TRBJ2-7,TRBV6-5
CASSAVLGNEQFF,TRBJ2-1,TRBV12-3/TRBV12-4
CASRGLGNTEAFF,TRBJ1-1,TRBV6-1
CASSWGQQETQYF,TRBJ2-5,TRBV12-3/TRBV12-4
CGASSPQKAEAFF,TRBJ1-1,TRBV20-1
CASSLGTGNEKLFF,TRBJ1-4,TRBV7-9
CASRYGTGDEQYF,TRBJ2-7,TRBV12-2
CASSGTDNTEAFF,TRBJ1-1,TRBV7-6
CSVEGISHYNEQFF,TRBJ2-1,TRBV29-1
CASSDQGQGVLEQYF,TRBJ2-7,TRBV2
CSVEDIQGAYNEQFF,TRBJ2-1,TRBV29-1
CASSMTARQGTSNTEAFF,TRBJ1-1,TRBV19
CASSFHGTYEQYF,TRBJ2-7,TRBV28
CASSLTGLNTEAFF,TRBJ1-1,TRBV4-1
CATSRDVGTSPGELFF,TRBJ2-2,TRBV15
CSVEPSLAGSYNEQFF,TRBJ2-1,TRBV29-1
CSIGMNTEAFF,TRBJ1-1,TRBV29-1
CASSSPGWVGYTF,TRBJ1-2,TRBV7-2
CASSQVVGPDTQYF,TRBJ2-3,TRBV14
CASSLNGFSYEQYF,TRBJ2-7,TRBV28
CASSLYSGREQFF,TRBJ2-1,TRBV6-5
CSVEGTGYYDQYF,TRBJ2-7,TRBV29-1
CASSPGTQTRTDTQYF,TRBJ2-3,TRBV7-2
CSVDHVLMTGYYNEQFF,TRBJ2-1,TRBV29-1
CASSLEPDGTPNYGYTF,TRBJ1-2,TRBV5-6
CASSLTSGPSYEQYF,TRBJ2-7,TRBV12-3/TRBV12-4
CASSQSEVPEAFF,TRBJ1-1,TRBV5-6
CASSLRWGTTDTQYF,TRBJ2-3,TRBV5-4
CASSVGPTGELFF,TRBJ2-2,TRBV10-2
CSAPWGIYNEQFF,TRBJ2-1,TRBV20-1
CSVPWGTGELFF,TRBJ2-2,TRBV29-1
CASSLQGTFTEAFF,TRBJ1-1,TRBV7-3
CSVEKGQRSLDEQFF,TRBJ2-1,TRBV29-1
CASSPDLMNTEAFF,TRBJ1-1,TRBV7-6
CASSQDTGFYNEQFF,TRBJ2-1,TRBV3-1
CATGQGAGQPQHF,TRBJ1-5,TRBV15
CASSPQSGSETDTQYF,TRBJ2-3,TRBV7-9
CASSPIPNRGPSYEQYF,TRBJ2-7,TRBV7-9
CASSQNRDASYEQYF,TRBJ2-7,TRBV4-3
CASYGASYEQYF,TRBJ2-7,TRBV6-1
CASSLKQGSNQPQHF,TRBJ1-5,TRBV4-1
CASSQSADEQYF,TRBJ2-7,TRBV11-2
CASSQDREGSHEQFF,TRBJ2-1,TRBV4-3
CASSLLAGGPDEQYF,TRBJ2-7,TRBV7-3